This T cell receptor (beta chain) was recorded in a study of CD8+ T cells in alopecia areata. In each case, RNA was isolated and then reverse transcribed into cDNA as the sequencing template. Generated by immunoSEQ multiplex PCR, the TCRdb table keeps only in-frame clones and is missing some. The data hold roughly 140,000 clones, with 50% to 65% observed a single time. Germline V gene sequence: CDR1 SGDLS, CDR2 YYNGEE. Losses at the gene ends were 3 bases for V and 2 bases for J; bases not matched to a gene: 4. The CDR3 spans 15 residues. The TCR comes from a human donor with alopecia areata. The sequences come from CD8+ T cells sorted from blood, collected at week 0. The chain uses TRBV9 and TRBJ2-2; 7 nucleotides line up with TRBD2. The CDR3 nucleotides are TGTGCCAGCAGCGAGAGCGGGACCAACACCGGGGAGCTGTTTTTT. Protein sequence: CASSESGTNTGELFF.